These T cell receptor beta chains were read from a single sample in a study of blood T cells in healthy people across ages. Each CDR3 protein gets one entry after TCRdb re-called the 5' RACE reads with MiXCR. The profile covers 980,000 or so distinct CDR3 sequences, with approximately 49% appearing a single time and over 10% taken by the ten largest. The source material was blood. These receptors were obtained from a man aged 25-40 years in good health. CDR3s include the opening cysteine and the closing phenylalanine or tryptophan. Fields, in order: D gene, clone size, V gene, J gene, CDR3 protein, CDR3 DNA. D genes are given only for firm matches. Size values are once, few and many counts, or a class for expanded clones, and some rows have none.

D gene: TRBD2
clone size: few
V gene: TRBV10-3
J gene: TRBJ2-1
CDR3 protein: CAIKDSGLVYNEQFF
CDR3 DNA: TGTGCCATCAAAGATAGCGGGCTGGTCTACAATGAGCAGTTCTTC

D gene: .
clone size: .
V gene: TRBV20-1
J gene: TRBJ1-5
CDR3 protein: CSARDRLGVQPQHF
CDR3 DNA: TGCAGTGCTAGAGATCGTCTGGGCGTGCAGCCCCAGCATTTT

D gene: .
clone size: .
V gene: TRBV7-7
J gene: TRBJ2-6
CDR3 protein: CARPGPHSGANVLTF
CDR3 DNA: TGTGCTCGGCCGGGACCGCACTCTGGGGCCAACGTCCTGACTTTC

D gene: TRBD2
clone size: few
V gene: TRBV25-1
J gene: TRBJ2-3
CDR3 protein: CASRPAGGSTDTQYF
CDR3 DNA: TGTGCCAGCAGACCAGCGGGGGGTAGCACAGATACGCAGTATTTT

D gene: TRBD1
clone size: .
V gene: TRBV6-5
J gene: TRBJ2-2
CDR3 protein: CASGSGTGIRGPNTGELFF
CDR3 DNA: TGTGCCAGCGGTTCCGGGACAGGGATTCGTGGACCGAACACCGGGGAGCTGTTTTTT

D gene: .
clone size: few
V gene: TRBV5-1
J gene: TRBJ2-4
CDR3 protein: CASSLVGENIQYF
CDR3 DNA: TGCGCCAGCAGCTTGGTGGGGGAAAACATTCAGTACTTC

D gene: .
clone size: few
V gene: TRBV12-3/TRBV12-4
J gene: TRBJ1-2
CDR3 protein: CASSSTLYGYTF
CDR3 DNA: TGTGCCAGCAGTTCTACACTCTATGGCTACACCTTC

D gene: .
clone size: few
V gene: TRBV11-2
J gene: TRBJ2-1
CDR3 protein: CACLTRAGSGNEQFF
CDR3 DNA: TGTGCCTGTCTGACCAGGGCGGGGAGTGGCAATGAGCAGTTCTTC

D gene: TRBD2
clone size: .
V gene: TRBV4-3
J gene: TRBJ2-1
CDR3 protein: CASSQETSGGGSSYNEQFF
CDR3 DNA: TGCGCCAGCAGCCAAGAGACCAGCGGGGGCGGGAGCTCCTACAATGAGCAGTTCTTC

D gene: .
clone size: few
V gene: TRBV15
J gene: TRBJ2-7
CDR3 protein: CATSRSGLSYEQYF
CDR3 DNA: TGTGCCACCAGCAGGAGCGGCCTCTCCTACGAGCAGTACTTC

D gene: .
clone size: .
V gene: TRBV27
J gene: TRBJ1-2
CDR3 protein: CASSPLPNYGYTF
CDR3 DNA: TGTGCCAGCAGTCCTCTCCCCAACTATGGCTACACCTTC

D gene: .
clone size: .
V gene: TRBV7-2
J gene: TRBJ2-7
CDR3 protein: CASSLMRGGGYEQYF
CDR3 DNA: TGTGCCAGCAGCTTAATGAGGGGGGGCGGGTATGAGCAGTACTTC

D gene: TRBD1
clone size: .
V gene: TRBV20-1
J gene: TRBJ2-7
CDR3 protein: CSAPLPGQGLGEQYF
CDR3 DNA: TGCAGTGCTCCTCTCCCGGGACAGGGTCTTGGAGAGCAGTACTTC

D gene: .
clone size: .
V gene: TRBV27
J gene: TRBJ2-4
CDR3 protein: CASRRTASAKNIQYF
CDR3 DNA: TGTGCCAGCAGACGGACAGCCTCAGCCAAAAACATTCAGTACTTC

D gene: TRBD2
clone size: few
V gene: TRBV3-1
J gene: TRBJ2-5
CDR3 protein: CASSHALAGSQETQYF
CDR3 DNA: TGTGCCAGCAGCCATGCACTAGCGGGGAGTCAAGAGACCCAGTACTTC

D gene: .
clone size: few
V gene: TRBV27
J gene: TRBJ2-6
CDR3 protein: CASSPPVLGANVLTF
CDR3 DNA: TGTGCCAGCAGCCCCCCGGTACTGGGGGCCAATGTCCTGACTTTC

D gene: .
clone size: .
V gene: TRBV4-3
J gene: TRBJ2-6
CDR3 protein: CASSQEVRSGANVLTF
CDR3 DNA: TGCGCCAGCAGCCAAGAGGTGAGATCCGGGGCCAACGTCCTGACTTTC

D gene: .
clone size: few
V gene: TRBV27
J gene: TRBJ1-4
CDR3 protein: CASSLSRLPNEKLFF
CDR3 DNA: TGTGCCAGCAGTTTATCAAGGTTACCTAATGAAAAACTGTTTTTT

D gene: .
clone size: .
V gene: TRBV6-6
J gene: TRBJ2-5
CDR3 protein: CASLRGSLTETQYF
CDR3 DNA: TGTGCCAGCCTGCGAGGATCCCTGACGGAGACCCAGTACTTC

D gene: .
clone size: .
V gene: TRBV12-3/TRBV12-4
J gene: TRBJ2-3
CDR3 protein: CASSFPGGGTDMQYF
CDR3 DNA: TGTGCCAGCAGTTTCCCAGGGGGGGGGACAGATATGCAGTATTTT

D gene: .
clone size: .
V gene: TRBV7-9
J gene: TRBJ2-7
CDR3 protein: CASSRLDGSYEQYF
CDR3 DNA: TGTGCCAGCAGCCGATTGGACGGCTCCTACGAGCAGTACTTC

D gene: TRBD1
clone size: once
V gene: TRBV10-3
J gene: TRBJ2-4
CDR3 protein: CAISLGQGDSRSIQYF
CDR3 DNA: TGTGCCATCAGCCTCGGACAGGGGGATTCGAGAAGCATTCAGTACTTC

D gene: .
clone size: few
V gene: TRBV5-8
J gene: TRBJ1-4
CDR3 protein: CASRRRGGSNEKLFF
CDR3 DNA: TGTGCCAGCAGGCGCAGGGGTGGGTCTAATGAAAAACTGTTTTTT

D gene: TRBD2
clone size: .
V gene: TRBV20-1
J gene: TRBJ2-1
CDR3 protein: CIFSGGGEQFF
CDR3 DNA: TGCATTTTTTCGGGCGGGGGTGAGCAGTTCTTC

D gene: .
clone size: .
V gene: TRBV20-1
J gene: TRBJ2-7
CDR3 protein: CSGKGRYEQYF
CDR3 DNA: TGCAGTGGCAAGGGACGCTACGAGCAGTACTTC

D gene: .
clone size: .
V gene: TRBV27
J gene: TRBJ2-3
CDR3 protein: CASSVGSYDSQYF
CDR3 DNA: TGTGCCAGCAGTGTAGGCTCCTATGACTCGCAGTATTTT